The rows below give T cell receptor beta chains drawn from one sample of a study of regulatory T cells in long-lasting Graves disease. TCRdb re-called the multiplex PCR reads with MiXCR, one entry per CDR3 protein. The sample lists just over 600,000 distinct CDR3 sequences, about 16% seen once, with roughly 18% in the top ten. These data were likewise used in another study, on T cells in Graves' hyperthyroidism and ophthalmopathy.

This specimen consisted of peripheral blood mononuclear cells (PBMCs), obtained at new diagnosis, from a patient treated with antithyroid drugs. These receptors originate from a woman under 40 with Graves disease. CDR3s include the opening cysteine and the closing phenylalanine or tryptophan. Each record gives: clone size, J gene, D gene, V gene, CDR3 DNA, CDR3 protein. The D gene is left open where the match is weak. The size of a clone is reported for some rows only, either as once, few or many, or as a class for expanded clones.

>many|TRBJ2-1|TRBD2|TRBV15
TGTGCCACCAGCAGAGGACTAGCGGGAAATGAGCAGTTCTTC
CATSRGLAGNEQFF
>many|TRBJ2-7|.|TRBV28
TGTGCCAGCAGTTTCGGCTTGGGAGGTCCCTCCTACGAGCAGTACTTC
CASSFGLGGPSYEQYF
>many|TRBJ2-7|.|TRBV7-2
TGTGCCAGCAGCACCGGGACAATTACCTACGAGCAGTACTTC
CASSTGTITYEQYF
>many|TRBJ2-3|TRBD1|TRBV28
TGTGCCAGCAGAGGAACAGGGGTACGGCTAGATACGCAGTATTTT
CASRGTGVRLDTQYF
>few|TRBJ2-3|TRBD2|TRBV30
TGTGCCTGGAGTAGAACGGGAGGAGGCACAGATACGCAGTATTTT
CAWSRTGGGTDTQYF
>few|TRBJ2-7|.|TRBV3-1
TGTGCCAGCAGCCAAGAGGGGCGCGAGCAGTACTTC
CASSQEGREQYF
>.|TRBJ2-1|.|TRBV6-2/TRBV6-3
TGTGCCAGCAATTCAAGGAGCAATGAGCAGTTCTTC
CASNSRSNEQFF
>few|TRBJ1-1|.|TRBV7-9
TGTGCCAGCACAAGGTGGAACACTGAAGCTTTCTTT
CASTRWNTEAFF
>many|TRBJ1-5|.|TRBV18
TGTGCCAGCTCACCAGCCTCCGATCAGCCCCAGCATTTT
CASSPASDQPQHF
>many|TRBJ1-1|.|TRBV3-1
TGTGCCAGCAGTCAAGAAGTTATGAACACTGAAGCTTTCTTT
CASSQEVMNTEAFF
>many|TRBJ2-7|.|TRBV28
TGTGCCAGCAGTTTCCCGACAGGCCGCTCCTACGAGCAGTACTTC
CASSFPTGRSYEQYF
>once|TRBJ2-7|TRBD1|TRBV9
TGTGCCAGCAGCGGAGGGACAGATCCCTACGAGCAGTACTTC
CASSGGTDPYEQYF
>few|TRBJ2-7|.|TRBV20-1
TGCAGTGCCCAAGCCAGGGTTCACGAGCAGTACTTC
CSAQARVHEQYF
>.|TRBJ2-3|TRBD2|TRBV7-9
TGTGCCAGCAGCTTGAGGAGCGGGGGCACAGATACGCAGTATTTT
CASSLRSGGTDTQYF
>few|TRBJ2-7|.|TRBV5-1
TGCGCCAGCAGTAAGGACAACAGACTCGAGCAGTACTTC
CASSKDNRLEQYF
>many|TRBJ1-1|TRBD1|TRBV20-1
TGCAGTGCTACCGTACAGGGGACTGAAGCTTTCTTT
CSATVQGTEAFF
>.|TRBJ1-1|TRBD1|TRBV20-1
TGCAGTGCTATCCATATGGGACAGGGAAAAACTGAAGCTTTCTTT
CSAIHMGQGKTEAFF
>.|TRBJ2-3|.|TRBV5-1
TGCGCCAGCAGCTCCACGGAGGGGGGATTCGTCGCAGATACGCAGTATTTT
CASSSTEGGFVADTQYF
>many|TRBJ2-7|.|TRBV28
TGTGCCAGCAGTCGTTACGGGTCTTTCGAGCAGTACTTC
CASSRYGSFEQYF
>.|TRBJ1-2|.|TRBV28
TGTGCCAGCAGTTTAGTTGGCCGAGGTTGGGGGGGCTACACCTTC
CASSLVGRGWGGYTF
>.|TRBJ2-7|.|TRBV28
TGTGCCAGCAGATCCCCGGCGGGCCCGACATACGAGCAGTACTTC
CASRSPAGPTYEQYF
>few|TRBJ2-7|.|TRBV11-2
TGTGCCAGCAGTCCTGAAAGTGAGGCCGAGCAGTACTTC
CASSPESEAEQYF
>many|TRBJ1-2|.|TRBV25-1
TGTGCCAGCAGTGAGGGGGGCTTGCATGGCTACACCTTC
CASSEGGLHGYTF
>few|TRBJ1-1|.|TRBV28
TGTGCCAGCAGAGAGAGGACGAATTTAAACACTGAAGCTTTCTTT
CASRERTNLNTEAFF
>few|TRBJ2-5|TRBD2|TRBV5-4
TGTGCCAGCACCGAGACTAGCGGGAGACGGGAGACCCAGTACTTC
CASTETSGRRETQYF
>.|TRBJ2-1|.|TRBV19
TGTGCCAGTAGTATATGGACTGACGACTACAATGAGCAGTTCTTC
CASSIWTDDYNEQFF
>many|TRBJ2-5|.|TRBV7-3
TGTGCCAGCAGCTCGGCGGGGCAGGCGACCCAGTACTTC
CASSSAGQATQYF
>.|TRBJ2-1|.|TRBV20-1
TGCAGTGCTAGAGACGCGATCCGCGGCTACAATGAGCAGTTCTTC
CSARDAIRGYNEQFF
>many|TRBJ2-7|.|TRBV20-1
TGCAGTGCTTACTCACCTGGAGAGCAGTACTTC
CSAYSPGEQYF
>.|TRBJ2-1|.|TRBV5-1
TGCGCCAGCAAGACTGGGGGGGGCGGCGATGAGCAGTTCTTC
CASKTGGGGDEQFF
>few|TRBJ2-6|.|TRBV28
TGTGCCTATAACTCTGGGGCCAACGTCCTGACTTTC
CAYNSGANVLTF
>few|TRBJ1-5|.|TRBV5-1
TGCGCCAGCAGCTTTCCCAGGGTCAATCAGCCCCAGCATTTT
CASSFPRVNQPQHF
>.|TRBJ2-7|TRBD2|TRBV13
TGTGCCAGCAGCTATACCGGGGGGACGACGGCCAACGAGCAGTACTTC
CASSYTGGTTANEQYF
>few|TRBJ2-3|TRBD2|TRBV20-1
TGCAGTGCTAGTGGGCTAGCGGGATGGACAGATACGCAGTATTTT
CSASGLAGWTDTQYF
>.|TRBJ2-7|TRBD2|TRBV3-1
TGTGCCAGCAGCCGAGGACTAGCGGATGGGGGGTCCTACGAGCAGTACTTC
CASSRGLADGGSYEQYF
>.|TRBJ2-2|.|TRBV9
TGTGCCAGCCAAAAGGGGGGTTTGGACACCGGGGAGCTGTTTTTT
CASQKGGLDTGELFF
>.|TRBJ2-7|TRBD2|TRBV24-1
TGTGCCGCCAGTGATCCTCTAGCGGGGACCTACGAGCGGTACTTC
CAASDPLAGTYERYF
>.|TRBJ2-1|TRBD2|TRBV20-1
TGCAGTGCTGAACCGGGACTAGCGGAGATCTACAATGAGCAGTTCTTC
CSAEPGLAEIYNEQFF
>few|TRBJ2-3|.|TRBV24-1
TGTGCCACCAGTGACCCTGACAGTCCTAGCACAGATACGCAGTATTTT
CATSDPDSPSTDTQYF
>many|TRBJ1-5|.|TRBV28
TGTGCCACTGGCCGGGGCTTCAACAATCAGCCCCAGCATTTT
CATGRGFNNQPQHF
>.|TRBJ2-3|TRBD2|TRBV20-1
TGCAGCGCAACCGGACCAGCGGGAACAGATACGCAGTATTTT
CSATGPAGTDTQYF
>.|TRBJ1-2|.|TRBV6-2/TRBV6-3
TGTGCCAGCAGTTACGTGGGCGGGGAGTACTATGGCTACACCTTC
CASSYVGGEYYGYTF
>many|TRBJ2-2|TRBD2|TRBV2
TGTGCCAGCATCCTAGCGGGAGGGCCTGGGGAGCTGTTTTTT
CASILAGGPGELFF
>few|TRBJ2-7|.|TRBV6-1
TGTGCCAGCAGTGAAGCAAGAGTTTCCTACGAGCAGTACTTC
CASSEARVSYEQYF
>.|TRBJ2-1|.|TRBV2
TGTGCCAGCAGCTTAAGCGGCCCCATCTACAATGAGCAGTTCTTC
CASSLSGPIYNEQFF
>many|TRBJ1-2|.|TRBV28
TGTGCCAGCAGTTTGGAGGATTATTATGGCTACACCTTC
CASSLEDYYGYTF
>many|TRBJ1-2|.|TRBV12-3/TRBV12-4
TGTGCCAGCAGCCCGACTACATTCGGTGGCTACACCTTC
CASSPTTFGGYTF
>many|TRBJ1-1|.|TRBV6-1
TGTGCCGGTTTCGGGAGGGACACTGAAGCTTTCTTT
CAGFGRDTEAFF
>many|TRBJ1-1|.|TRBV6-1
TGTGCCAGCAGGGCGGTAGGCGGCACTGAAGCTTTCTTT
CASRAVGGTEAFF
>.|TRBJ2-7|.|TRBV19
TGTGCCAGTAGTACTCCCGACAAACTAGTGCGGTACTTC
CASSTPDKLVRYF
>.|TRBJ1-4|.|TRBV28
TGTGCCAGCAGCTCGCCGTGGGGAGGGAATGAAAAACTGTTTTTT
CASSSPWGGNEKLFF
>few|TRBJ2-5|.|TRBV24-1
TGTGCCACCAGTGACCCGGGACGCGAAGTGTACTTC
CATSDPGREVYF
>.|TRBJ2-5|TRBD2|TRBV7-3
TGTGCCAGCGCCGGCGGGGGGGGAGAGACCCAGTACTTC
CASAGGGGETQYF
>many|TRBJ2-5|.|TRBV2
TGTGCCAGCAATTCTGTAGGGGGAGGGGGGGAGACCCAGTACTTC
CASNSVGGGGETQYF
>few|TRBJ2-7|.|TRBV2
TGTGCCAGCAGTGAAAATTGGCTGGTAGGGCAGTACTTC
CASSENWLVGQYF
>many|TRBJ2-7|.|TRBV12-3/TRBV12-4
TGTGCCAGCAGTTTAGGGCGCCCGGGAGCCTCCTACGAGCAGTACTTC
CASSLGRPGASYEQYF
>few|TRBJ1-4|.|TRBV29-1
TGCAGCGCCTCGTTGTTGGTTAGGGAAAAACTGTTTTTT
CSASLLVREKLFF
>many|TRBJ2-3|.|TRBV2
TGTGCCAGCAGTTTGGCCGGGACCGGAGCAGATACGCAGTATTTT
CASSLAGTGADTQYF
>.|TRBJ2-3|TRBD2|TRBV18
TGTGCCAGCTCCGGCAAGCGGGAGTTTCTCACAGATACGCAGTATTTT
CASSGKREFLTDTQYF
>.|TRBJ1-1|TRBD1|TRBV2
TGTGCCAAAAACAGGGGCCGAGAAGGGAACACTGAAGCTTTCTTT
CAKNRGREGNTEAFF